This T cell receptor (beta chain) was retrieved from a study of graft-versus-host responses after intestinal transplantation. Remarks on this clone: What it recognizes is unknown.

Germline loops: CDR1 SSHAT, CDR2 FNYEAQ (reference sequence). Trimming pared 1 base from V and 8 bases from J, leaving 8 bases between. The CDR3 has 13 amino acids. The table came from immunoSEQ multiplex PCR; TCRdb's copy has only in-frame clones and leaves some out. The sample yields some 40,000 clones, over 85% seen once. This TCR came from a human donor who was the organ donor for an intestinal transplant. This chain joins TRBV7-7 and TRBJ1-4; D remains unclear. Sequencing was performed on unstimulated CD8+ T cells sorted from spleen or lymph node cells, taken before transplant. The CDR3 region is CASSLVLGEKLFF. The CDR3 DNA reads TGTGCCAGCAGCTTAGTATTGGGAGAAAAACTGTTTTTT. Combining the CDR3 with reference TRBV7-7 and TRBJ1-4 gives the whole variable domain GAGVSQSPRYKVTKRGQDVTLRCDPISSHATLYWYQQALGQGPEFLTYFNYEAQPDKSGLPSDRFSAERPEGSISTLTIQRTEQRDSAMYRCASSLVLGEKLFFGSGTQLSVL.